The next 8 T cell receptor beta chains were all read from a single sample in a study of blood T cell repertoires in COVID-19. TCRdb keeps only in-frame clones here, not all; method: immunoSEQ multiplex PCR. The data contain some 240,000 clones, roughly 80% of them singletons. Input material: peripheral blood. All receptors derive from a woman older than 75 with COVID-19, enrolled during active disease.

The V call is TRBV3-1 (or the pseudogene TRBV3-2), the J call TRBJ2-3, with TRBD2 identical over 7 bases. Germline CDR1 is LGHDT and CDR2 is YNNKEL (reference sequence). This CDR3 region has 16 residues. Unmatched junction bases numbered 10, after V lost 5 bases and J lost 2 bases. The chain's CDR3 is CASSFMSGAYTDTQYF. Here the CDR3 DNA reads TGTGCCAGCAGCTTCATGAGCGGGGCCTACACAGATACGCAGTATTTT.

This CDR3 reads CASSPFGEAAGNTIYF. In DNA, the CDR3 is TGTGCCAGCAGCCCTTTCGGGGAGGCGGCGGGAAACACCATATATTTT. The chain links TRBV7-6 to TRBJ1-3; D not certain. The V end was cut by 5 bases, the J end by 4 bases, with 18 bases between. The germline CDR1 and CDR2 sequences are SGHVS and FNYEAQ. The length of the CDR3 is 16 residues.

The chain is built from TRBV6-2 or TRBV6-3 and TRBJ1-5, with no clear D. V was pared by 0 bases and J by 4 bases, with 13 bases between. CDR3 length: 16 residues. CDR1 is MNHEY and CDR2 is SVGEGT in the germline V gene. This chain's CDR3 is CASSYSRVPGNQPQHF. CDR3 bases: TGTGCCAGCAGTTACTCGAGGGTGCCGGGGAATCAGCCCCAGCATTTT.

V gene TRBV27 combines with J gene TRBJ1-1, with 7 bases fitting TRBD1. Germline V gene lookup returns CDR1 MNHEY and CDR2 SMNVEV (reference sequence). V gave up 5 bases and J gave up 0 bases; unmatched junction bases: 12. This CDR3 has 17 residues. The CDR3 spells CASSPRTGATMNTEAFF. The CDR3 DNA follows: TGTGCCAGCAGTCCCCGGACAGGAGCAACTATGAACACTGAAGCTTTCTTT.

The chain couples TRBV4-1 to TRBJ2-1, with 7 bases fitting TRBD2. Per germline, CDR1 MGHRA and CDR2 YSYEKL. This CDR3 region has 14 residues. V shed 2 bases, J shed 2 bases, and the junction held 0 bases outside the gene matches. The chain's CDR3 is CASSQLAAYNEQFF. In nucleotides, the CDR3 is TGCGCCAGCAGCCAACTAGCGGCCTACAATGAGCAGTTCTTC.

This chain links TRBV30 with TRBJ1-1, with D uncertain. The V gene lost 0 bases and the J gene lost 0 bases, with 11 bases spanning the gap. Germline-derived CDR1 and CDR2 are GTSNPN and SVGIG (reference sequence). The CDR3 extends over 15 amino acids. The CDR3 DNA reads as TGTGCCTGGAGTGTGAAGGGCGGGCTGAACACTGAAGCTTTCTTT. Residues: CAWSVKGGLNTEAFF.

V usage is TRBV12-3 or TRBV12-4 and J usage is TRBJ1-4, with TRBD1 as a possible D gene (5 bases). V was clipped by 5 bases and J by 13 bases, with 14 bases between them. The CDR3 is made up of 12 amino acids. The CDR3 DNA sequence: TGTGCCAGCAGTATATCTCGCAGGGTACTGTTTTTT. Its protein product is CASSISRRVLFF.

This clone has only a few counts. This rearrangement joins TRBV3-1 (or the pseudogene TRBV3-2) to TRBJ2-7; D is possibly TRBD1 (6 bases). The CDR3 totals 12 residues. The germline V gene encodes CDR1 LGHDT and CDR2 YNNKEL (reference sequence). The V and J ends lost 4 bases and 10 bases respectively, with 14 bases between them. The CDR3 DNA follows: TGTGCCAGCAGCCTATCCGGGACAACACAGTACTTC. It encodes CASSLSGTTQYF.